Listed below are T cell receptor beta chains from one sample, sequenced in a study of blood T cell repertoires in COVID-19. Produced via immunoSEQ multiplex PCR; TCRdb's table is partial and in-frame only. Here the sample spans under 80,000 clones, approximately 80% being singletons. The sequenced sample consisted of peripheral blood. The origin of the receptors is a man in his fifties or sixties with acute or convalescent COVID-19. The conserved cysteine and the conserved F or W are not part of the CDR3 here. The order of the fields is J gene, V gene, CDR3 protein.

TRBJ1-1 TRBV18 ASSPRGGESATEAF
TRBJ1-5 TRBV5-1 ASSLSGGSNQPQH
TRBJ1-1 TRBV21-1 ASSKSWLVNTEAF
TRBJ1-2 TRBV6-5 ASSYSSGGAGYGYT
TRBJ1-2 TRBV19 ASSFRPGDGYT
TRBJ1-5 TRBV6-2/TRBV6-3 ASSTGEGNQPQH
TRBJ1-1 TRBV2 ASTIWESDTEAF
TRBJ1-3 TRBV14 ASSQVYVSSGNTIY
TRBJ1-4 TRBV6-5 ASRRQGLNEKLF
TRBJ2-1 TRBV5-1 ASRGTSGSNEQF
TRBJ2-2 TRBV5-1 ASSLALAGVNTGELF
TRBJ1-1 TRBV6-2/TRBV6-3 ASSWGQPPRGAF
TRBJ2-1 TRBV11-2 ASSRNRGSYNEQF
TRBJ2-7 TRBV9 ASSAGDYSYEQY
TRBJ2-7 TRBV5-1 ASSLTGELYEQY
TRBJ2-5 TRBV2 ASTKGTVDQETQY
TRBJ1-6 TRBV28 ASTPRAYSPLH
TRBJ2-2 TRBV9 ASSVSSGSAGELF
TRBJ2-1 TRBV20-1 SALDTDEQF
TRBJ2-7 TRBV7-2 ASSSHNLVAEQY
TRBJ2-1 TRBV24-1 ATSVWGQGGNEQF
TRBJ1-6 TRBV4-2 ASSQDESSPLH
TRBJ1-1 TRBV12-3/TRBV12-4 ASSLRQGLLAF
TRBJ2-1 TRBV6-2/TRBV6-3 ASSYTPPGLPYNEQF
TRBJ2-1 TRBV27 ASSSSFAGANEQF
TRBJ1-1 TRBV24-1 ATSERDTEAF
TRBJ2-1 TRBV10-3 AISESLGLPYNEQF
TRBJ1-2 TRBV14 ASSQDIDIVGYT
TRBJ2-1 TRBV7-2 ASSQTGLVIDEQF
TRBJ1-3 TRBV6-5 ASTKRSSGNTIY
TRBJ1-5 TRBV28 ASRKTVSNQPQH
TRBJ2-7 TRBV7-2 ASSLSGYEQY
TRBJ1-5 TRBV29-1 SVAQGFNQPQH
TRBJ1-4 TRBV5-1 ASSLGQNEKLF
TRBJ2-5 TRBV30 AWRETGGEETQY
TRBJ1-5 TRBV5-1 ASSPGGGLSNQPQH
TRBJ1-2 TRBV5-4 ASSPFRGTVNGYT
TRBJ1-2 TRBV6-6 ASSWGLGYT